A selection of T cell receptor beta chains follows, all from one sample in a study of blood T cell repertoires in COVID-19. This table comes from immunoSEQ multiplex PCR, and its TCRdb copy is limited to in-frame clones, with some not included. The sample lists about 350,000 clones, roughly nine tenths occurring once. Material for sequencing was PBMCs or T cells enriched from blood (not recorded which). The source of these receptors is a woman in her thirties who had recovered from COVID-19. Each CDR3 is given with its conserved first and last residue. The D gene is left open where the match is weak. The size field is filled for only some rows; it gives once, few, many or a size class.

d_gene	v_gene	j_gene	abundance	CDR3nt	CDR3aa
TRBD2	TRBV5-1	TRBJ2-1	NA	TGCGCCAGCAGCCCGGGCTCGGCTAGCGGGACCTATGAGCAGTTCTTC	CASSPGSASGTYEQFF
NA	TRBV6-5	TRBJ2-1	NA	TGTGCCAGCAGGACTACAAACAACAATGAGCAGTTCTTC	CASRTTNNNEQFF
TRBD2	TRBV12-5	TRBJ2-1	NA	TGTGCTAGTGGTACACAACTTAGCGGGAGTGTGCTCAATGAGCAGTTCTTC	CASGTQLSGSVLNEQFF
NA	TRBV5-6	TRBJ1-3	few	TGTGCCAGCAGCTGGTTACCGAGCTCTGGAAACACCATATATTTT	CASSWLPSSGNTIYF
NA	TRBV5-4	TRBJ2-1	NA	TGTGCCAGCAGGATCCCGGGACTCATCAATGAGCAGTTCTTC	CASRIPGLINEQFF
TRBD2	TRBV7-2	TRBJ2-7	NA	TGTGCCAGCAGCTTAGAAGGCGGGAGGAACTACGAGCAGTACTTC	CASSLEGGRNYEQYF
NA	TRBV12-5	TRBJ2-2	NA	TGTGCTAGTGGTTTGAACCTCCGCGCGAACACCGGGGAGCTGTTTTTT	CASGLNLRANTGELFF
TRBD2	TRBV5-4	TRBJ2-5	NA	TGTGCCAGCAGCTCTAGACTAGCGGGAGGACAAGAGACCCAGTACTTC	CASSSRLAGGQETQYF
NA	TRBV5-1	TRBJ1-2	NA	TGCGCCAGCAGCTTGTGGGGGGGCGTCTATGGCTACACCTTC	CASSLWGGVYGYTF
TRBD1	TRBV5-4	TRBJ2-3	NA	TGTGCCAGCAGCGCACAGGGGGCGGCAGATACGCAGTATTTT	CASSAQGAADTQYF
NA	TRBV5-8	TRBJ2-1	NA	TGTGCCAGCAGCTTAGGGAGGCTAGGCGTCCGCGAGCAGTTCTTC	CASSLGRLGVREQFF
TRBD1	TRBV9	TRBJ2-3	NA	TGTGCCAGCAGCGTACTCAACAGGGGGGCAGATACGCAGTATTTT	CASSVLNRGADTQYF
NA	TRBV28	TRBJ2-6	few	TGTGCCAGCAGTTCAGTGGGCAGTGGGGCCAACGTCCTGACTTTC	CASSSVGSGANVLTF
NA	TRBV6-2/TRBV6-3	TRBJ2-3	NA	TGTGCCAGCAGTGGGGGACACGGAGTGGAGGGCACAGATACGCAGTATTTT	CASSGGHGVEGTDTQYF
NA	TRBV6-5	TRBJ2-2	once	TGTGCCAGCAGTTACGGGGCTAGTACCGGGGAGCTGTTTTTT	CASSYGASTGELFF
TRBD2	TRBV5-6	TRBJ2-1	NA	TGTGCCAGCAGCTTATCATGGGGGGGCTCCTACAATGAGCAGTTCTTC	CASSLSWGGSYNEQFF
NA	TRBV27	TRBJ2-7	NA	TGTGCCAGCAGACTGCAAGGGGACTACGAGCAGTACTTC	CASRLQGDYEQYF
NA	TRBV5-1	TRBJ2-1	NA	TGCGCCAGCAGCTTGGGGGGCCGTAGTATAAATGAGCAGTTCTTC	CASSLGGRSINEQFF
TRBD1	TRBV6-4	TRBJ1-2	once	TGTGCCAGCAGTCAGACAGGGTCCAACTATGGCTACACCTTC	CASSQTGSNYGYTF
TRBD1	TRBV5-5	TRBJ2-1	NA	TGTGCCAGCAGCTTCCTCCAGGGGGACTACAATGAGCAGTTCTTC	CASSFLQGDYNEQFF
TRBD1	TRBV27	TRBJ1-6	NA	TGTGCCAGCACCACAGGGGGTATTTCACCCCTCCACTTT	CASTTGGISPLHF
TRBD2	TRBV27	TRBJ2-1	NA	TGTGCCAGCAGTGTAACTAGCGGGAATGAGCAGTTCTTC	CASSVTSGNEQFF
NA	TRBV12-3/TRBV12-4	TRBJ2-3	NA	TGTGCCAGCGAAGCGTCTAGCACAGATACGCAGTATTTT	CASEASSTDTQYF
NA	TRBV19	TRBJ1-1	NA	TGTGCCAGTAGTATACAGGCAGGGAACACTGAAGCTTTCTTT	CASSIQAGNTEAFF
TRBD1	TRBV2	TRBJ1-2	NA	TGTGCCAGCAGTACCGGGACAGTAGGCTACACCTTC	CASSTGTVGYTF
TRBD1	TRBV25-1	TRBJ1-1	NA	TGTGCCAGCAGACTACAGGGGGATACTGAAGCTTTCTTT	CASRLQGDTEAFF
NA	TRBV30	TRBJ1-4	NA	TGTGCCTGGAGTGGCGTACAGAATGAAAAACTGTTTTTT	CAWSGVQNEKLFF
NA	TRBV2	TRBJ1-1	NA	TGTGCCAGCAGTGCCGGCGGGAACACTGAAGCTTTCTTT	CASSAGGNTEAFF
NA	TRBV25-1	TRBJ1-1	NA	TGTGCCAGCAGTGAATTTCTCCAGGGGACTGAAGCTTTCTTT	CASSEFLQGTEAFF
NA	TRBV2	TRBJ2-7	NA	TGTGCCAGCAGATTCCCCGGGACTGCACGGTACGAGCAGTACTTC	CASRFPGTARYEQYF
NA	TRBV19	TRBJ1-2	NA	TGTGCCAGTAGTATCGCTGGGTCGGAGTATGGCTACACCTTC	CASSIAGSEYGYTF
TRBD2	TRBV5-4	TRBJ2-3	NA	TGTGCCAGCAGCTTGGGGTCAGACCCTAGCGGAGATACGCAGTATTTT	CASSLGSDPSGDTQYF
TRBD2	TRBV11-2	TRBJ2-1	NA	TGTGCCAGCAGCTCGGGACTAGCGGGCGTCTACAATGAGCAGTTCTTC	CASSSGLAGVYNEQFF
NA	TRBV9	TRBJ1-2	NA	TGTGCCAGCAGCCCTCCTGTAGCTAACTATGGCTACACCTTC	CASSPPVANYGYTF
NA	TRBV6-5	TRBJ2-5	NA	TGTGCCAGCACCATCCGGGAGACCCAGTACTTC	CASTIRETQYF
TRBD1	TRBV12-5	TRBJ1-4	NA	TGTGCTAGTGGTTCTCGGGCAGGGGGAGAAAAACTGTTTTTT	CASGSRAGGEKLFF
TRBD2	TRBV10-3	TRBJ2-7	NA	TGTGCCATCAGTGAGCCTGGGACTAAAGCTCTGCACGAGCAGTACTTC	CAISEPGTKALHEQYF
NA	TRBV6-5	TRBJ1-2	NA	TGTGCCAGCAGTCAAACGCGGAATTATGGCTACACCTTC	CASSQTRNYGYTF
TRBD2	TRBV5-1	TRBJ2-3	NA	TGCGCCAGCAGCTTGGCGGGTAGCGGGGGGCCGCCTCCCAGCACAGATACGCAGTATTTT	CASSLAGSGGPPPSTDTQYF
TRBD2	TRBV7-8	TRBJ2-1	NA	TGTGCCAGCAGCCCACAGACTAGCGGGGGGGCCAATGAGCAGTTCTTC	CASSPQTSGGANEQFF
NA	TRBV5-1	TRBJ1-4	NA	TGCGCCAGCAGCTTCGGCGGTAATGAAAAACTGTTTTTT	CASSFGGNEKLFF
TRBD2	TRBV7-9	TRBJ2-2	once	TGTGCCAGCAGCTTAAGGGTGGATAGCGGGACTTCTAACACCGGGGAGCTGTTTTTT	CASSLRVDSGTSNTGELFF
NA	TRBV19	TRBJ1-2	few	TGTGCCAGTAGTATGTTGTTCGGGGGTAGGGGCTACACCTTC	CASSMLFGGRGYTF
TRBD1	TRBV5-5	TRBJ1-5	NA	TGTGCCAGCAGCTTGGTCGCGACAGGGGTGGGGCAGCCCCAGCATTTT	CASSLVATGVGQPQHF
TRBD1	TRBV19	TRBJ1-5	NA	TGTGCCAGTAGTATGATAGGACAGGGAGGTACGCCCCAGCATTTT	CASSMIGQGGTPQHF
NA	TRBV4-2	TRBJ1-4	NA	TGTGCCAGCAGCCAAGATGGGGGCTTGGAACTGTTTTTT	CASSQDGGLELFF
NA	TRBV20-1	TRBJ2-1	NA	TGCAGTGCGGCTAAGTCGGGAGAGCAGTTCTTC	CSAAKSGEQFF
TRBD2	TRBV5-1	TRBJ2-5	NA	TGCGCCAGCAGCCCGGCTAGCGGGAGGGCTGGAGAGACCCAGTACTTC	CASSPASGRAGETQYF
NA	TRBV9	TRBJ1-4	NA	TGTGCCAGCAGCGTGTCGGGAACCGATGCAACTAATGAAAAACTGTTTTTT	CASSVSGTDATNEKLFF
TRBD1	TRBV18	TRBJ1-5	NA	TGTGCCAGCTCACCAGGGTCGGGACAGGGGGCCCAGCCCCAGCATTTT	CASSPGSGQGAQPQHF
TRBD2	TRBV3-1/TRBV3-2	TRBJ2-1	NA	TGTGCCAGCAGCCTTGGGACTAGCGCCTACAATGAGCAGTTCTTC	CASSLGTSAYNEQFF
NA	TRBV2	TRBJ2-7	NA	TGTGCCCGAGGGTCGGCAGGGGGGTACGAGCAGTACTTC	CARGSAGGYEQYF
TRBD1	TRBV12-5	TRBJ2-3	once	TGTGCTAGTGGCCCGGGACAGGGGCCCTGGGATACGCAGTATTTT	CASGPGQGPWDTQYF
NA	TRBV15	TRBJ1-1	NA	TGTGCCACCAGCACCTCCTCAGGGGCCAATGAAGCTTTCTTT	CATSTSSGANEAFF
NA	TRBV30	TRBJ1-1	NA	TGTGCCTGGGGGAGGGGGTTGAACACTGAAGCTTTCTTT	CAWGRGLNTEAFF
TRBD2	TRBV6-5	TRBJ2-7	NA	TGTGCCAGCAGTTACGCGGGGGTACGCGGCAAGCAGTACTTC	CASSYAGVRGKQYF
NA	TRBV9	TRBJ2-2	NA	TGTGCCAGCCAAGCTAGCGTCAACACCGGGGAGCTGTTTTTT	CASQASVNTGELFF
TRBD1	TRBV7-9	TRBJ2-7	NA	TGTGCCAGCAGCTCCGGGACAGGGTTACTCTCCTACGAGCAGTACTTC	CASSSGTGLLSYEQYF